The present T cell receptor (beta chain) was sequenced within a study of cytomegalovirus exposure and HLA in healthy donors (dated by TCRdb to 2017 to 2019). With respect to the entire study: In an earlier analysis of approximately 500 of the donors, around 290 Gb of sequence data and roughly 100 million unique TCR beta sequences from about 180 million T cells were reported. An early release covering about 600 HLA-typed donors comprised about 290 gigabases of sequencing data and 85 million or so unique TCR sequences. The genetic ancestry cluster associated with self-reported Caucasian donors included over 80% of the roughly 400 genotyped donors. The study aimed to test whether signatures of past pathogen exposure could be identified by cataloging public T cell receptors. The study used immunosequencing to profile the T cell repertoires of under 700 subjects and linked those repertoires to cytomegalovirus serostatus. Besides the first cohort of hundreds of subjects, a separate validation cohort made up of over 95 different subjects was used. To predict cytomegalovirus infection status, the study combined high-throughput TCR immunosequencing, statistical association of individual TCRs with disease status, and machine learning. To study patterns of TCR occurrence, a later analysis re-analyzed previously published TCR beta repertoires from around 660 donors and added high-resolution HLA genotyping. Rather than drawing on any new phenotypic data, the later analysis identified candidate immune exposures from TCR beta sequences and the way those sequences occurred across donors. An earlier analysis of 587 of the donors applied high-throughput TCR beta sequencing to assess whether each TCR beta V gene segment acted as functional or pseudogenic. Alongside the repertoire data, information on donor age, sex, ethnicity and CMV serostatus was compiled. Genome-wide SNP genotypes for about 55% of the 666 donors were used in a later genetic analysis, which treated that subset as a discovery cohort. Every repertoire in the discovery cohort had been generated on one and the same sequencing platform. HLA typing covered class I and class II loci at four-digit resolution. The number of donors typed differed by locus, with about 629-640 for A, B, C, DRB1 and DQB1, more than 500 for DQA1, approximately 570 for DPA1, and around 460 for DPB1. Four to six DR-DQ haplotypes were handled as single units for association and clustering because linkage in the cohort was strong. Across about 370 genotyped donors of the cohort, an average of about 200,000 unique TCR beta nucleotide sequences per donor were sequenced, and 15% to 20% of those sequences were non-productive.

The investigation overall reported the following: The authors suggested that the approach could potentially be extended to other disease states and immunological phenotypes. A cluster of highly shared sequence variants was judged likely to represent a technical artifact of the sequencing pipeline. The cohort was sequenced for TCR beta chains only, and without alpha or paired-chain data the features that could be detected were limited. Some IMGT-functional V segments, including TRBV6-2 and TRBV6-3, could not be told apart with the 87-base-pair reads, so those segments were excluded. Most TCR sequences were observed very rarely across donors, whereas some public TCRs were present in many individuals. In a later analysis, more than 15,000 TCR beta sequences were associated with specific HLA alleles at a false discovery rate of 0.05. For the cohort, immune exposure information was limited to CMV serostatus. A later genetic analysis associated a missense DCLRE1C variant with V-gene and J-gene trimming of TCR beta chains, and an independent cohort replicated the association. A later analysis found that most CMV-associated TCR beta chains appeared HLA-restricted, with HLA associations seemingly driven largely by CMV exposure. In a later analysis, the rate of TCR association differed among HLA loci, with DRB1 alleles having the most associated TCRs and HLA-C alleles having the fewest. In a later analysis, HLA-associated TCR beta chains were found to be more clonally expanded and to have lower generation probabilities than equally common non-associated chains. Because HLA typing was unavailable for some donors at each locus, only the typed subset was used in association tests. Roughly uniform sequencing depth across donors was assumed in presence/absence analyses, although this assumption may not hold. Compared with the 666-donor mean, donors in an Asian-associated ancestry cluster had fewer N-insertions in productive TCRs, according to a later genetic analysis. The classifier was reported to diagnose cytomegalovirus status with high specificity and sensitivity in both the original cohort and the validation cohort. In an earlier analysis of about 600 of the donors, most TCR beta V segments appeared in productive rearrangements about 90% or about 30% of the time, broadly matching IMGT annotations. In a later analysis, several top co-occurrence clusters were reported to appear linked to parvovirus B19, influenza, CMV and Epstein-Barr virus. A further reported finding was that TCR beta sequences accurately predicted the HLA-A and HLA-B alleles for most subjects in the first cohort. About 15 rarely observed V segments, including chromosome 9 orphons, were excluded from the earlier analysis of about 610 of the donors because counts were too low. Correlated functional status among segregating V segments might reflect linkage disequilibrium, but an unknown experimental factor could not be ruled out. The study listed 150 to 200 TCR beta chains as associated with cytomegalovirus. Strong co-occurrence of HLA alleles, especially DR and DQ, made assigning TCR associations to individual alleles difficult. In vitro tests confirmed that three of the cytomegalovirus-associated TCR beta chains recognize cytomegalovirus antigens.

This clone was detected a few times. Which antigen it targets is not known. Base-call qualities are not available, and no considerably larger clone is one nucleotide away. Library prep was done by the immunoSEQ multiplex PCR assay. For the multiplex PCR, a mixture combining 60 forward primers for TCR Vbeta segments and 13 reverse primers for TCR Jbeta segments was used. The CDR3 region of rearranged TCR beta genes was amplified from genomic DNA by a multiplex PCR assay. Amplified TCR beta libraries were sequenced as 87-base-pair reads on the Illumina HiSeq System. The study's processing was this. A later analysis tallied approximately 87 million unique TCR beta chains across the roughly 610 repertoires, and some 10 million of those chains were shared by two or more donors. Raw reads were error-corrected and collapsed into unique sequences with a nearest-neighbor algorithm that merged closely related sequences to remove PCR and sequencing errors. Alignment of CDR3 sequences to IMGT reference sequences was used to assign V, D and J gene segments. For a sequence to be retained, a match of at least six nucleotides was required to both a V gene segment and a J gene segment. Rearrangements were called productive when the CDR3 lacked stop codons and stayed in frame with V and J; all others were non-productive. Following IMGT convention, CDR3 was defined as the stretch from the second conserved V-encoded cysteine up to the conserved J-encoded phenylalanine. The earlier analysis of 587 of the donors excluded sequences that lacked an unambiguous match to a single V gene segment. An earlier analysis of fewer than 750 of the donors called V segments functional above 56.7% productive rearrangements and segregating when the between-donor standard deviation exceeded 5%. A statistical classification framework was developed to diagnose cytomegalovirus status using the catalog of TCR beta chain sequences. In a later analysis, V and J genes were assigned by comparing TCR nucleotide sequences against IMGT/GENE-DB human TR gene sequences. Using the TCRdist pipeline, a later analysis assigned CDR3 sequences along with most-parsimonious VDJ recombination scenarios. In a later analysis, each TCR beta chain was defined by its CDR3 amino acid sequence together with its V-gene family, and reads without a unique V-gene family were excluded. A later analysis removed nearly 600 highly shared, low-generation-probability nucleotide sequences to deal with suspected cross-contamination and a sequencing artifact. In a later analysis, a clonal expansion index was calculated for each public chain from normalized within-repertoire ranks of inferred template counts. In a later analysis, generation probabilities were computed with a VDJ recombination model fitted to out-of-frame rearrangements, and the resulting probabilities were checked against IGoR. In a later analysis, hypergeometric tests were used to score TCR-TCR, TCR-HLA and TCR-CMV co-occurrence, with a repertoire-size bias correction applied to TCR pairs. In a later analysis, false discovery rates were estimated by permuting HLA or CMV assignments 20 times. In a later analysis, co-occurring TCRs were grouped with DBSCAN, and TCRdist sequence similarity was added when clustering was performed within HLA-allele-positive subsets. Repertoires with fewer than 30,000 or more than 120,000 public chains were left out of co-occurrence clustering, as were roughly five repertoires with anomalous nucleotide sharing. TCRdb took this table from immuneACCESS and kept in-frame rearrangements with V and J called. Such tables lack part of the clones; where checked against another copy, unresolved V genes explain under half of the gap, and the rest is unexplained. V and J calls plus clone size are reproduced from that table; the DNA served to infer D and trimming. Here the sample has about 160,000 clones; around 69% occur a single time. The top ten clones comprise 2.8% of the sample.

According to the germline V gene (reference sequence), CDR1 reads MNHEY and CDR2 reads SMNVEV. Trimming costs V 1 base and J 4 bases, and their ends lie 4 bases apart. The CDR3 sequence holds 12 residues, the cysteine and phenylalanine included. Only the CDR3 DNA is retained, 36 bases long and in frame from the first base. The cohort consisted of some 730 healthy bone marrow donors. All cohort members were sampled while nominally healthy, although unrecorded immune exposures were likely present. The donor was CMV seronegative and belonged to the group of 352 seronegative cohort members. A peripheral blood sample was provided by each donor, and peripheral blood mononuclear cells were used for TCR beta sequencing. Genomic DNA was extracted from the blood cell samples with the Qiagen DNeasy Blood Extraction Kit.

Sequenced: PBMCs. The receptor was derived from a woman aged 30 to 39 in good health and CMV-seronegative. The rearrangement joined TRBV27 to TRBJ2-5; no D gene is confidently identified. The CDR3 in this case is CASSLFGETQYF. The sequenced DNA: TGTGCCAGCAGTTTATTCGGAGAGACCCAGTACTTC.